This record looks at one TCR beta chain sequence and its context. Its antigen has not been determined. No base-level quality is on record; no much larger clone is a single base apart. The sample originates from a study of PD-1 and CTLA-4 blockade in melanoma (dated by TCRdb to 2020 to 2022). Background on the whole study: The study compared how PD-1 blockade and CTLA-4 blockade affected the melanoma-reactive CD8 T cell response in patients with melanoma.

Relative to germline, V is missing 7 bases and J is missing 0 bases, with 5 bases of the junction outside any gene match. The CDR3, cysteine through phenylalanine, is 13 amino acids long. Of the read, only the CDR3 DNA is kept; its 39 bases are in frame from base 1. In the germline V gene, CDR1 corresponds to SQVTM and CDR2 to ANQGSEA. Library method: the immunoSEQ multiplex PCR assay. TCRdb limited this immuneACCESS table to in-frame rearrangements with V and J called. A share of clones is missing; checked studies link under half to unresolved V genes, and the rest is unexplained. Counted in this sample were 25,000 to 30,000 clones; about 89% of them appeared once. The ten largest make up about 8.1% of the sample.

This sequence originates from a human donor with melanoma. The chain employs TRBV29-1 and TRBJ1-1; 7 bases in between match TRBD1. Specimen: CD8+ T cells from peripheral blood, collected before anti-PD-1 treatment. The DNA reads TGCAGCGCCGCAGGGGGAATGAACACTGAAGCTTTCTTT. Protein translation: CSAAGGMNTEAFF.